Shown below are 16 T cell receptor beta chains from a single sample sequenced in a study of blood T cell repertoires in COVID-19. Data came from immunoSEQ multiplex PCR; TCRdb stores just in-frame clones and leaves some out. The sample carries roughly 120,000 clones, around 80% recorded once. Sample: peripheral blood. The origin of the receptors is a man between 65 and 80 years old with acute or convalescent COVID-19.

This clone was counted a few times. The chain is built from TRBV5-1 and TRBJ2-1; the D gene is possibly TRBD2 (6 bases). The germline V gene has CDR1 SGHRS and CDR2 YFSETQ. The length of the CDR3 is 16 residues. V gave up 3 bases and J gave up 6 bases, with 19 bases separating them. CDR3 DNA: TGCGCCAGCAGCTCCACCGGCGGGGAAGGTAGCAATGAGCAGTTCTTC. Translation gives CASSSTGGEGSNEQFF.

In this sample, this clone turned up a few times. The rearrangement joins TRBV27 to TRBJ1-2, with D tentatively TRBD1 (5 bases). There are 13 residues in the CDR3. Trimming removed 0 bases from V and 8 bases from J, with 10 bases in between. Looked up from germline, CDR1 is MNHEY and CDR2 is SMNVEV (reference sequence). As DNA, the CDR3 is TGTGCCAGCAGTTTATCGGCAGGGTACGGCTACACCTTC. It encodes CASSLSAGYGYTF.

In nucleotides, the CDR3 is TGCGCCAGCAGCATACCGGGGGGAGACACTGAAGCTTTCTTT. Encoded protein: CASSIPGGDTEAFF. V is TRBV5-1 and J is TRBJ1-1; possibly TRBD1 for D (5 bases). The germline V and J ends were trimmed by 4 bases and 3 bases, with 13 bases remaining between them. The CDR3 runs to 14 residues. CDR1 SGHRS and CDR2 YFSETQ come from the germline V gene.

This chain links TRBV7-3 with TRBJ2-3; 8 bases align to TRBD2. The trim removed 1 base at V and 5 bases at J, leaving 11 bases unmatched. The CDR3 spans 17 residues. Germline-derived CDR1 and CDR2 are SGHTA and FQGTGA. CDR3: CASSLNPSGGGQDTQYF. In nucleotides, the CDR3 is TGTGCCAGCAGCTTAAACCCCTCTGGCGGGGGGCAAGATACGCAGTATTTT.

The CDR3 spells CASSRDRTFSYEQYF. In nucleotides, the CDR3 is TGTGCCAGCAGTAGGGACAGGACCTTCTCCTACGAGCAGTACTTC. The chain is built from TRBV7-9 and TRBJ2-7; 8 nucleotides line up with TRBD1. J was trimmed by 0 bases and V by 6 bases; bases with no gene match: 7. Germline CDR1 reads SEHNR; CDR2 reads FQNEAQ (reference sequence). The CDR3 runs to 15 residues.

The genes are TRBV24-1 and TRBJ2-1; D is ambiguous. From germline, CDR1 is KGHDR and CDR2 SFDVKD. This CDR3 is built from 13 residues. Trimming pared 4 bases from V and 3 bases from J, leaving 6 bases between. The CDR3 nucleotides read TGTGCCACCAGTGACCGCAGCTACAATGAGCAGTTCTTC. Its protein is CATSDRSYNEQFF.

This clone showed up just once. An end of the junction differs from the germline gene, which may be a read error. This chain joins TRBV7-7 and TRBJ2-1; D may be TRBD1 (7 bases). The CDR3 contains 19 residues. Germline values: CDR1 SSHAT, CDR2 FNYEAQ (reference sequence). CDR3 loop: CASSPAGGRGAGGYNEQFF. CDR3 DNA sequence: TGTGCTAGCAGCCCCGCTGGAGGCAGGGGGGCAGGGGGATACAATGAGCAGTTCTTC.

The chain uses TRBV5-6 and TRBJ2-6, with a weak D call TRBD1 (6 bases). The CDR3 extends over 14 amino acids. V was trimmed by 8 bases and J by 0 bases, leaving 9 bases between them. Germline V gene lookup returns CDR1 SGHDT and CDR2 YYEEEE. DNA of the CDR3: TGTGCCAGTACAGGGAGCTCTGGGGCCAACGTCCTGACTTTC. Encoded protein: CASTGSSGANVLTF.

The gene calls are TRBV27 and TRBJ1-6, with D tentatively TRBD1 (5 bases). The CDR3 extends over 16 amino acids. Germline CDR1 and CDR2: MNHEY and SMNVEV (reference sequence). V lost 5 bases and J lost 9, with 20 bases in between. CDR3 DNA: TGTGCCAGCAGTCCGACAGCCGGGACTTTTGGTTCACCCCTCCACTTT. Its translation: CASSPTAGTFGSPLHF.

The chain has TRBV19 and TRBJ2-1, with a tentative D call TRBD1 (6 bases). V lost 7 bases to trimming and J lost 10 bases, with 17 bases between them. This CDR3 contains 13 residues. Germline CDR1 reads LNHDA; CDR2 reads SQIVND (reference sequence). The CDR3 DNA reads TGTGCCAGTACCAGACAACAGGGTAAAGAGCAGTTCTTC. Protein product: CASTRQQGKEQFF.

V and J are TRBV11-1 and TRBJ2-3; tentatively, D is TRBD1 (6 bases). Deletions cut 1 base from V and 0 bases from J, with 8 bases between. The germline CDR1 and CDR2 sequences are SGHAT and FQDESV (reference sequence). The CDR3 loop spans 15 amino acids. The CDR3: CASSLGQGSTDTQYF. The CDR3 DNA reads TGTGCCAGCAGCTTAGGTCAGGGGAGCACAGATACGCAGTATTTT.

This chain uses TRBV2 with TRBJ2-7; TRBD1 matches 8 bases. The germline V gene encodes CDR1 SNHLY and CDR2 FYNNEI. The junction had 11 bases not matched to a gene; V was cut back by 7 bases and J by 6 bases. The length of the CDR3 is 14 residues. The chain's CDR3 is CASNPKTGVIEQYF. As DNA, the CDR3 is TGTGCCAGCAATCCAAAGACAGGGGTAATCGAGCAGTACTTC.

The J gene is TRBJ2-3, the V gene TRBV30, with a weak D call TRBD2 (6 bases). Between the trimmed V and J ends, which lost 4 bases and 8 bases, there was a span of 13 bases. Germline V gives CDR1 GTSNPN, CDR2 SVGIG (reference sequence). The CDR3 sequence is 12 residues long. CDR3 residues: CAWKRAGPTQYF. The CDR3 region has the DNA TGTGCCTGGAAGCGGGCCGGTCCTACGCAGTATTTT.

The chain has TRBV27 and TRBJ2-2; D is possibly TRBD1 (5 bases). Germline V CDR1 and CDR2: MNHEY, SMNVEV (reference sequence). The CDR3 has 16 residues. V was shortened by 6 bases and J by 4 bases, with 18 bases between the two germline ends. The DNA for the CDR3 is TGTGCCAGCAGACCCCAGGGTCGTACGAGCACCGGGGAGCTGTTTTTT. It translates to CASRPQGRTSTGELFF.

This clone has only one observation. V is TRBV12-5 and J is TRBJ2-3; 9 bases fit TRBD2. Germline values: CDR1 LGHNT, CDR2 FRNRAP. With 1 base clipped from V and 0 bases from J, the junction kept 2 bases outside the gene matches. The CDR3 is 16 amino acids. Here the CDR3 DNA reads TGTGCTAGTGGTTTGGGGGGGACTAGCAGCACAGATACGCAGTATTTT. It codes for CASGLGGTSSTDTQYF.

This clone was counted once. The J gene is TRBJ1-2, the V gene TRBV7-9; 7 bases fit TRBD1. V trimming: 0 bases; J trimming: 4 bases; junction bases outside the gene matches: 5. CDR1 is SEHNR and CDR2 is FQNEAQ in the germline V gene (reference sequence). This CDR3 is built from 15 residues. The CDR3 sequence is CASSLAKGDSYGYTF. The CDR3 DNA sequence: TGTGCCAGCAGCTTAGCGAAGGGGGACAGCTATGGCTACACCTTC.